The 26 T cell receptor beta chains below were found in one sample sequenced in a study of T cells in Graves' hyperthyroidism and ophthalmopathy. Amplified TCR beta CDR3 regions came from RNA transcripts. Using the HTBI primer set, a first-round RT-PCR was run on the TCR CDR3. Via MiXCR, TCRdb re-called the multiplex PCR reads, giving one row per CDR3 protein. Of approximately 430,000 distinct CDR3 sequences detected, around a sixth appear once; the ten largest clones hold about 7.7%. Input material: blood. These receptors all come from a woman aged 18-29 years with Graves' hyperthyroidism.

This clonotype was detected ten times or more. The chain combines TRBV12-3 or TRBV12-4 with TRBJ2-3; TRBD1 agrees at 8 bases. This CDR3 is built from 14 residues. J lost 4 bases, V lost 8 bases, and 8 bases had no gene match. The CDR3 spells CASSRDRTADTQYF. The CDR3, as DNA: TGTGCCAGCTCCCGGGACAGGACCGCAGATACGCAGTATTTT.

At least ten counts were recorded for this clonotype. The gene calls are TRBV19 and TRBJ2-7, with D hard to call. CDR1 and CDR2 (germline): LNHDA, SQIVND (reference sequence). The CDR3 sequence is 16 residues long. V lost 5 bases, J lost 3 bases, and 20 bases lay in between. CDR3 sequence reads: CASSPRKSGTYYEQYF. Written as DNA, the CDR3 is TGTGCCAGTAGTCCACGGAAGTCCGGTACCTACTACGAGCAGTACTTC.

In this sample, this clonotype turned up many times. The genes are TRBV20-1 and TRBJ2-3; D is perhaps TRBD2 (5 bases). The V end was cut by 5 bases, the J end by 3 bases, with 9 bases between. This CDR3 spans 12 amino acids. The germline V gene encodes CDR1 DFQATT and CDR2 SNEGSKA (reference sequence). Here the CDR3 DNA reads TGCAGTGCTGGACTGGGGACAGATACGCAGTATTTT. Translating it yields CSAGLGTDTQYF.

This clonotype was seen at least ten times. The V and J genes are TRBV20-1 and TRBJ2-3; 13 positions agree with TRBD2. The ends lost 5 bases at V and 7 bases at J; junction bases unmatched: 6. The CDR3 is 14 amino acids. The germline gives CDR1 DFQATT, CDR2 SNEGSKA (reference sequence). The chain's CDR3 is CSAPGLAGMNTQYF. DNA of the CDR3: TGCAGTGCTCCGGGACTAGCGGGGATGAATACGCAGTATTTT.

For this clonotype: Being one base from a much bigger clone, this may be a read error. The genes are TRBV29-1 and TRBJ2-3; 7 bases align to TRBD2. Germline values: CDR1 SQVTM, CDR2 ANQGSEA. This CDR3 region has 13 residues. The CDR3 DNA follows: TGCGGCGTTGGGGCGGGAGTGGGGGATACGCAGTATTTT. It encodes CGVGAGVGDTQYF.

This clonotype was seen many times. The chain employs TRBV11-2 and TRBJ2-1, with D possibly matching TRBD2 (6 bases). The CDR3 consists of 16 residues. Trimming cost V 5 bases and J 6 bases, with 20 bases left between them. Germline CDR1 and CDR2: SGHAT and FQNNGV. The CDR3 DNA follows: TGTGCCAGCAGCCCCCGGGACTTATTCGCGGTCAATGAGCAGTTCTTC. Translation gives CASSPRDLFAVNEQFF.

In its sample, this clonotype was seen many times. V gene TRBV4-2 combines with J gene TRBJ1-2; 9 positions match TRBD1. Trimming cost V 0 bases and J 4 bases; bases outside gene matches: 3. CDR1 and CDR2 (germline): LGHNA, YNFKEQ. The CDR3 is made up of 15 amino acids. CDR3 nucleotides: TGTGCCAGCAGCCAAGAGGACAGGGGCGTCTATGGCTACACCTTC. It encodes CASSQEDRGVYGYTF.

Ten or more counts support this clonotype. The chain links TRBV27 to TRBJ2-7; 7 positions match TRBD2. Germline V lookup: CDR1 MNHEY, CDR2 SMNVEV (reference sequence). The V gene end was trimmed by 6 bases and the J gene end by 4 bases; junction bases not matched to a gene: 9. The length of the CDR3 is 14 residues. The CDR3 is CASRRGGSRYEQYF. The CDR3 DNA follows: TGTGCCAGCAGGAGGGGCGGGAGTCGGTACGAGCAGTACTTC.

This clonotype was seen repeatedly, ten times or more. The rearrangement uses TRBV5-1 and TRBJ2-7; 7 nucleotides align to TRBD1. This CDR3 has 14 amino acids. The V gene's germline CDR1 is SGHRS and CDR2 YFSETQ. J was trimmed by 3 bases and V by 0 bases; bases with no gene match: 3. The CDR3 reads CASSLDRGVYEQYF. DNA for the CDR3: TGCGCCAGCAGCTTGGACAGGGGAGTCTACGAGCAGTACTTC.

This clonotype has a count of ten or more. This chain joins TRBV3-1 and TRBJ1-1; 7 bases agree with TRBD1. CDR1 is LGHDT, CDR2 YNNKEL, per germline (reference sequence). This CDR3 is 17 amino acids long. V shed 4 bases and J 3 bases; nucleotides not matched to a gene: 14. The CDR3 loop reads CASSPGLYRGWDTEAFF. DNA of the CDR3: TGTGCCAGCAGCCCAGGATTATACAGGGGTTGGGACACTGAAGCTTTCTTT. Complete variable domain (other parts from reference TRBV3-1 and TRBJ1-1): DTAVSQTPKYLVTQMGNDKSIKCEQNLGHDTMYWYKQDSKKFLKIMFSYNNKELIINETVPNRFSPKSPDKAHLNLHINSLELGDSAVYFCASSPGLYRGWDTEAFFGQGTRLTVV.

The rearrangement links TRBV7-2 to TRBJ2-1; the D gene is possibly TRBD2 (6 bases). The V gene lost 8 bases and the J gene lost 0 bases, with 11 bases spanning the gap. The CDR3 sequence is 14 residues long. CDR1 is SGHTA, CDR2 FQGNSA, per germline. In nucleotides, the CDR3 is TGTGCCAGCTTTAGGGACTTCTCCTACAATGAGCAGTTCTTC. It yields the protein CASFRDFSYNEQFF.

There are many counts of this clonotype. The rearrangement joins TRBV9 to TRBJ2-3, with 7 bases that match TRBD1. The CDR3 length is 14 residues. V trimming: 3 bases; J trimming: 4 bases; junction bases outside the gene matches: 5. Germline loops: CDR1 SGDLS, CDR2 YYNGEE. The CDR3 is CASSATGDPDTQYF. The CDR3 DNA is TGTGCCAGCAGCGCCACAGGGGACCCAGATACGCAGTATTTT.

This clonotype was counted a few times. This chain joins TRBV6-2 or TRBV6-3 and TRBJ2-7, with D maybe TRBD1 (5 bases). Germline CDR1 MNHEY, CDR2 SVGEGT. The ends were cut back, 6 bases at V and 0 bases at J, with 15 bases in the middle. This CDR3 region has 15 residues. The CDR3 bases are TGTGCCAGCAGATTGGGGCAGGGCCGCTCCTACGAGCAGTACTTC. Translating it yields CASRLGQGRSYEQYF.

Ten or more counts support this clonotype. The chain joins TRBV15 to TRBJ1-6; D is unclear. The V end lost 3 bases, the J end lost 4 bases, and 4 bases lay between the germline ends. Germline lookup yields CDR1 LNHNV and CDR2 YYDKDF (reference sequence). The CDR3 has 13 residues. The CDR3 DNA reads TGTGCCACCAGCAGCGCTTATAATTCACCCCTCCACTTT. It codes for CATSSAYNSPLHF.

This clonotype was counted many times. This chain joins TRBV2 and TRBJ1-2, with D perhaps matching TRBD1 (5 bases). The CDR3 is 15 amino acids. V lost 3 bases to trimming and J lost 4 bases, with 15 bases between them. Germline loops: CDR1 SNHLY, CDR2 FYNNEI. CDR3 sequence reads: CASSDRGIRGYGYTF. For the CDR3, the DNA is TGTGCCAGCAGTGATCGGGGGATTCGGGGCTATGGCTACACCTTC.

This clonotype was counted a single time. The gene calls are TRBV20-1 and TRBJ2-7; TRBD1 or TRBD2 may be the D gene (5 bases each). The V and J ends lost 1 base and 5 bases respectively, with 12 bases between them. CDR1 is DFQATT, CDR2 SNEGSKA, per germline (reference sequence). This CDR3 is built from 13 residues. This CDR3 is CSARGGWSNEQYF. The CDR3 coding sequence is TGCAGTGCTAGAGGGGGGTGGAGCAACGAGCAGTACTTC.

This clonotype was detected a few times. The gene calls are TRBV20-1 and TRBJ1-1; D possibly corresponds to TRBD1 (5 bases). There are 11 residues in the CDR3. CDR1 DFQATT and CDR2 SNEGSKA come from the germline V gene (reference sequence). V was cut by 6 bases and J by 5 bases, with 10 bases left in between. The CDR3 loop is CSAPGQTEAFF. CDR3 coding DNA: TGCAGTGCCCCGGGGCAGACTGAAGCTTTCTTT.

As for this clonotype: A much larger clone differs by one base, so this may be a read error. The V call is TRBV2, the J call TRBJ2-1; 9 bases map to TRBD2. Germline CDR1 SNHLY, CDR2 FYNNEI. V trimming: 6 bases; J trimming: 9 bases; junction bases outside the gene matches: 9. The CDR3 contains 14 residues. CDR3 amino acids: CASREAGGLSEQFF. The DNA for the CDR3 is TGTGCCAGCAGAGAGGCGGGGGGGCTGAGTGAGCAGTTCTTC.

V usage is TRBV11-1 and J usage is TRBJ2-7, with D possibly being TRBD1 (6 bases). Looked up from germline, CDR1 is SGHAT and CDR2 is FQDESV (reference sequence). The CDR3 contains 14 residues. Trimming took 2 bases from V and 2 from J, leaving 10 bases between them. The CDR3 region has the DNA TGTGCCAGCAGCTTAAGCGGACAGACCTACGAGCAGTACTTC. Translating it yields CASSLSGQTYEQYF.

On this clonotype: This may arise from a read error, as a much more abundant clone is one base away. The chain couples TRBV7-9 to TRBJ2-2; D gene uncertain. In germline, CDR1 is SEHNR, CDR2 FQNEAQ (reference sequence). The CDR3 has 13 residues. V lost 9 bases to trimming and J lost 1 base, with 9 bases between them. The CDR3 region has the DNA TGTGCCAGGAGGCCCGGGAACACCGGGGAGCTGTTTTTT. Translation gives CARRPGNTGELFF.

This sequence joins TRBV10-2 and TRBJ2-1; no definite D call. From germline, CDR1 is WSHSY and CDR2 SAAADI. V lost 9 bases and J 6 bases, leaving 12 bases between the germline ends. This CDR3 has 12 residues. CDR3 bases: TGCGCCAGTGCGGACGGCCTCAATGAGCAGTTCTTC. It yields the protein CASADGLNEQFF.

This rearrangement joins TRBV11-2 to TRBJ2-7, with TRBD1 as a possible D gene (5 bases). The V end was cut by 1 base, the J end by 2 bases, with 6 bases between. The CDR3 is 13 residues long. The germline V gene has CDR1 SGHAT and CDR2 FQNNGV. Here the CDR3 reads CASSLVTAYEQYF. CDR3 in DNA: TGTGCCAGCAGCTTAGTGACAGCCTACGAGCAGTACTTC.

This clonotype was counted ten times or more. The chain recombines TRBV7-3 with TRBJ2-1, with D possibly matching TRBD2 (5 bases). The germline CDR1 and CDR2 sequences are SGHTA and FQGTGA. Trimming removed 4 bases from V and 4 bases from J, with 14 bases in between. The CDR3 sequence is 15 residues long. The CDR3 reads CASSSGVAQYNEQFF. The CDR3, as DNA: TGTGCCAGCAGCTCCGGGGTAGCACAATACAATGAGCAGTTCTTC. The full variable domain, its missing parts supplied by reference TRBV7-3 and TRBJ2-1, is GAGVSQTPSNKVTEKGKYVELRCDPISGHTALYWYRQSLGQGPEFLIYFQGTGAADDSGLPNDRFFAVRPEGSVSTLKIQRTERGDSAVYLCASSSGVAQYNEQFFGPGTRLTVL.

Many counts were recorded for this clonotype. The chain joins TRBV5-6 to TRBJ2-7, with D perhaps matching TRBD2 (6 bases). Trimming took off 4 bases at V and 2 bases at J, with 16 bases between the two ends. The CDR3 has 15 residues. Germline CDR1 is SGHDT and CDR2 is YYEEEE. CDR3 DNA sequence: TGTGCCAGCAGCCCGGAGGGGACTGACACCTACGAGCAGTACTTC. Its protein product is CASSPEGTDTYEQYF.

The rearrangement joins TRBV7-9 to TRBJ1-4, with TRBD1 as a possible D gene (5 bases). The CDR3 sequence is 13 residues long. CDR1 is SEHNR, CDR2 FQNEAQ, per germline (reference sequence). Trimming took off 7 bases at V and 4 bases at J, with 10 bases between the two ends. The CDR3: CASTDSYNEKLFF. DNA for the CDR3: TGTGCCAGCACCGACAGTTATAATGAAAAACTGTTTTTT.

This clonotype was seen a few times. The chain combines TRBV5-4 with TRBJ2-5; D is ambiguous. The CDR3 runs 12 residues. Deletions cut 7 bases from V and 5 bases from J, with 12 bases between. CDR1 is SGHNT and CDR2 is YYREEE in the germline V gene (reference sequence). CDR3: CASGALGETQYF. The CDR3 nucleotides are TGTGCCAGCGGTGCTTTGGGGGAGACCCAGTACTTC.